The source of this T cell receptor beta chain is a study of T cells after yellow fever vaccination. Background on the study: Each low-cell-number fraction was prepared by means of SMART-Seq v4 Ultra Low Input.

This clonotype was counted many times. Its target is not known. Germline V gene sequence: CDR1 SQVTM, CDR2 ANQGSEA. The CDR3 has 12 amino acids. Trimming cost V 3 bases and J 8 bases, with 12 bases left between them. Overall study findings and caveats: Within FACS-sorted repertoires, abundant clonotypes contaminating from the bulk population could be present.

A process of 5'RACE template switching, which added a universal primer site and UMIs, was used to make TCR cDNA. TCRdb re-called the 5' RACE reads with MiXCR, one entry per CDR3 protein. Of 110,000 to 150,000 distinct CDR3 sequences listed, less than 8.5% are singletons. This clonotype was obtained from a man aged 25-45 years who received the YFV17D yellow fever vaccine. The source material was CD4+ T cells sorted from PBMCs, sampled 10 days after the yellow fever booster vaccination. The chain combines TRBV29-1 with TRBJ2-3, with unresolved D. The CDR3 is CSVDRDTRTQYF. Written as DNA, the CDR3 is TGCAGCGTTGACCGCGACACCCGTACGCAGTATTTT.